This is a list of T cell receptor beta chains from one sample in a study of PD-1 blockade in classical Hodgkin lymphoma. The table came from immunoSEQ multiplex PCR; TCRdb's copy has only in-frame clones and leaves some out. The table lists under 30,000 clones, about 86% of them singletons. Sequences were derived from peripheral blood mononuclear cells (PBMCs), sampled before the fourth cycle of nivolumab. Receptors were obtained from a human donor with classical Hodgkin lymphoma. Both conserved end residues are part of each CDR3. A D gene is named only where the DNA matches it firmly. Some rows have no size entry. The others give once, few or many, or a class for an expanded clone.

j_call	d_call	clone_size	v_call	cdr3_aa	cdr3_nt
TRBJ2-3	-	-	TRBV7-6	CASSLEGGGSTDTQYF	TGTGCCAGCAGCTTAGAGGGCGGCGGAAGCACAGATACGCAGTATTTT
TRBJ2-2	-	-	TRBV19	CASSRDHTGELFF	TGTGCCAGTAGTAGAGATCACACCGGGGAGCTGTTTTTT
TRBJ1-4	-	-	TRBV27	CASTTLKEILTTNEKLFF	TGTGCCAGCACAACCCTTAAGGAAATATTAACAACTAATGAAAAACTGTTTTTT
TRBJ2-7	-	-	TRBV5-6	CASSGTLSYEQYF	TGTGCCAGCAGCGGGACCCTCTCCTACGAGCAGTACTTC
TRBJ2-7	TRBD2	-	TRBV2	CASTLGLAGEQYF	TGTGCCAGCACCCTGGGACTAGCTGGCGAGCAGTACTTC
TRBJ2-4	-	-	TRBV2	CASKINSFAKNIQYF	TGTGCCAGCAAGATCAACTCCTTTGCCAAAAACATTCAGTACTTC
TRBJ2-3	-	-	TRBV6-5	CASSYLRTTSTDTQYF	TGTGCCAGCAGTTACCTGAGGACGACTAGCACAGATACGCAGTATTTT
TRBJ2-7	-	-	TRBV4-1	CASSQDLGTGYEQYF	TGCGCCAGCAGCCAAGATTTAGGCACTGGATACGAGCAGTACTTC
TRBJ1-2	TRBD1	-	TRBV28	CASSLSGTGFNYGYTF	TGTGCCAGCAGTTTATCTGGGACAGGATTCAACTATGGCTACACCTTC
TRBJ1-4	-	-	TRBV7-2	CASSLGGGEKLFF	TGTGCCAGCAGCTTAGGGGGCGGCGAAAAACTGTTTTTT
TRBJ2-1	-	-	TRBV20-1	CSVVKRDEQFF	TGCAGTGTTGTGAAGCGGGATGAGCAGTTCTTC
TRBJ1-3	-	-	TRBV19	CASKYGISGNTIYF	TGTGCCAGTAAATACGGTATCTCTGGAAACACCATATATTTT
TRBJ1-1	TRBD1	-	TRBV27	CASSLSSGTVEAFF	TGTGCCAGCAGTTTATCCTCCGGGACAGTGGAAGCTTTCTTT
TRBJ1-2	-	-	TRBV20-1	CSAWDWDGYTF	TGCAGTGCTTGGGACTGGGATGGCTACACCTTC
TRBJ1-1	-	-	TRBV6-1	CASKQTLNTEAFF	TGTGCCAGCAAGCAGACCTTGAACACTGAAGCTTTCTTT
TRBJ2-7	-	-	TRBV10-3	CAISLSGEQYF	TGTGCCATCAGCCTAAGCGGCGAGCAGTACTTC
TRBJ2-5	-	-	TRBV9	CASSLDDTRQETQYF	TGTGCCAGCAGCTTGGACGACACCCGGCAAGAGACCCAGTACTTC
TRBJ1-5	-	few	TRBV28	CASSLSVINQPQHF	TGTGCCAGCAGTTTGTCGGTTATTAATCAGCCCCAGCATTTT
TRBJ1-1	TRBD1	once	TRBV6-1	CASSRGQGGAEAFF	TGTGCCAGCAGTAGGGGACAGGGGGGCGCTGAAGCTTTCTTT
TRBJ1-2	-	-	TRBV6-5	CASSYGRGTLRRGYTF	TGTGCCAGCAGTTACGGGCGGGGTACCCTGAGGAGAGGCTACACCTTC
TRBJ2-5	-	once	TRBV2	CASSREETQYF	TGTGCCAGCAGTCGGGAGGAGACCCAGTACTTC